The next 30 T cell receptor beta chains were all read from a single sample in a study of beta chain features in type 1 diabetes. TCRB transcripts that were expressed got sequenced, as all of the isolated RNA had been reverse transcribed. TCRdb's copy holds only in-frame clones and misses some; the assay was immunoSEQ multiplex PCR. The sample includes over 500,000 clones, roughly 16% of them seen just once. The source material was naive CD4+ T cells from blood. These receptors originate from a man between 18 and 35 years old in good health.

The table lists this clone with a count of one. The chain recombines TRBV7-2 with TRBJ2-4; 9 nucleotides align to TRBD2. CDR3 length: 16 residues. Germline CDR1 and CDR2: SGHTA and FQGNSA. V lost 5 bases, J lost 0 bases, and 5 bases stayed unmatched. The CDR3 nucleotides are TGTGCCAGCAGCATCCAGCGGGGGGTAGCCAAAAACATTCAGTACTTC. This translates into CASSIQRGVAKNIQYF. The full variable domain, rest sourced from reference TRBV7-2 and TRBJ2-4, is GAGVSQSPSNKVTEKGKDVELRCDPISGHTALYWYRQSLGQGLEFLIYFQGNSAPDKSGLPSDRFSAERTGGSVSTLTIQRTQQEDSAVYLCASSIQRGVAKNIQYFGAGTRLSVL.

This clone has a handful of counts. The chain recombines TRBV7-2 with TRBJ2-7; D not resolved. Germline CDR1 reads SGHTA; CDR2 reads FQGNSA. Trimming left V 3 bases short and J 1 base short, with 10 bases between. This CDR3 comprises 14 residues. The CDR3 DNA is TGTGCCAGCAGCTTCCACGGAAGGTCCTACGAGCAGTACTTC. This gives the protein CASSFHGRSYEQYF.

This chain links TRBV7-2 with TRBJ2-2, with unresolved D. With 3 bases removed from V and 7 bases from J, the gap between germline ends came to 12 bases. The CDR3 has 14 amino acids. Germline V gene sequence: CDR1 SGHTA, CDR2 FQGNSA. CDR3 region: CASSFIIIGGELFF. Written as DNA, the CDR3 is TGTGCCAGCAGCTTCATAATAATCGGCGGGGAGCTGTTTTTT.

This clone was detected only a few times. This sequence joins TRBV15 and TRBJ1-1; D remains unclear. The CDR3 is 14 amino acids. Germline CDR1 LNHNV, CDR2 YYDKDF (reference sequence). Trimming pared 0 bases from V and 3 bases from J, leaving 8 bases between. The chain's CDR3 is CATSRDRAHTEAFF. In nucleotides, the CDR3 is TGTGCCACCAGCAGAGATCGGGCCCACACTGAAGCTTTCTTT.

A few counts support this clone. V gene TRBV7-2 combines with J gene TRBJ2-3, with 10 bases aligning to TRBD2. CDR1 and CDR2 from the germline V gene are SGHTA and FQGNSA. Trimming cost V 5 bases and J 3 bases; bases outside gene matches: 2. This CDR3 comprises 14 residues. In nucleotides, the CDR3 is TGTGCCAGCAGCCCTAGCGGGGGTACAGATACGCAGTATTTT. It is translated as CASSPSGGTDTQYF.

The rearrangement links TRBV19 to TRBJ1-5, with D perhaps TRBD1 (5 bases). V lost 6 bases to trimming and J lost 6 bases, with 15 bases between them. CDR1 and CDR2 from the germline V gene are LNHDA and SQIVND (reference sequence). The CDR3 totals 14 residues. The chain's CDR3 is CASRGPSPTQPQHF. The CDR3, as DNA: TGTGCCAGTAGGGGGCCCTCCCCCACTCAGCCCCAGCATTTT.

The chain employs TRBV19 and TRBJ1-2; 7 nucleotides line up with TRBD1. This CDR3 is built from 12 residues. V trimming: 5 bases; J trimming: 8 bases; junction bases outside the gene matches: 5. Per germline, CDR1 LNHDA and CDR2 SQIVND (reference sequence). In nucleotides, the CDR3 is TGTGCCAGTAGTGCACAGGGGTTCGGCTACACCTTC. Its translation is CASSAQGFGYTF.

In this sample, this clone turned up a few times. The genes are TRBV7-2 and TRBJ1-6, with a possible D match to TRBD1 (5 bases). The CDR3 has 14 amino acids. V lost 6 bases, J lost 7 bases, and 13 bases lay in between. Germline values: CDR1 SGHTA, CDR2 FQGNSA. DNA for the CDR3: TGTGCCAGCAGACCCGGGACGGCAAATTCACCCCTCCACTTT. It yields the protein CASRPGTANSPLHF.

This clone was found a few times. The genes are TRBV11-1 and TRBJ2-2; 9 bases are a match to TRBD1. CDR1 is SGHAT, CDR2 FQDESV, per germline (reference sequence). The CDR3 spans 16 residues. J gave up 7 bases and V 0 bases, and 6 bases lay outside the gene matches. The CDR3 loop is CASSLATGGYIGELFF. CDR3 sequence (DNA): TGTGCCAGCAGCTTAGCCACAGGGGGCTATATCGGGGAGCTGTTTTTT. Supplemented by reference TRBV11-1 and TRBJ2-2, the full variable domain reads EAEVAQSPRYKITEKSQAVAFWCDPISGHATLYWYRQILGQGPELLVQFQDESVVDDSQLPKDRFSAERLKGVDSTLKIQPAELGDSAMYLCASSLATGGYIGELFFGEGSRLTVL.

This rearrangement joins TRBV5-1 to TRBJ2-5, with no clear D. Trimming left V 0 bases short and J 2 bases short, with 8 bases between. The CDR3 has 14 residues. Germline V gene sequence: CDR1 SGHRS, CDR2 YFSETQ. CDR3 in amino acids: CASSLGALQETQYF. The CDR3 bases are TGCGCCAGCAGCTTGGGGGCCTTACAAGAGACCCAGTACTTC.

This clone was counted a few times. The chain carries TRBV14 and TRBJ2-1; no reliable D call. The CDR3 has 14 amino acids. The V gene's germline CDR1 is SGHDN and CDR2 FVKESK. Trimming shortened V by 7 bases and J by 6 bases, and 16 bases separated the two germline ends. The CDR3 is CASMKISPGNEQFF. CDR3 coding DNA: TGTGCCAGCATGAAAATTTCCCCCGGCAATGAGCAGTTCTTC.

This clone was observed a few times. This rearrangement joins TRBV6-1 to TRBJ1-5, with D perhaps matching TRBD1 (5 bases). Germline V gives CDR1 MNHNS, CDR2 SASEGT. The CDR3 is made up of 12 amino acids. Between the trimmed V and J ends, which lost 6 bases and 7 bases, there was a span of 10 bases. The CDR3: CASRGAGQPQHF. The CDR3 DNA reads as TGTGCCAGCAGAGGGGCTGGGCAGCCCCAGCATTTT.

This clone was picked up a small number of times. The chain couples TRBV25-1 to TRBJ2-4; TRBD2 might be the D (6 bases). Germline CDR1 MGHDK, CDR2 SYGVNS. V lost 1 base to trimming and J lost 1 base, with 8 bases between them. CDR3 length: 15 amino acids. CDR3 nucleotide sequence: TGTGCCAGCAGTGAATTGGAGGGGGCCAAAAACATTCAGTACTTC. Encoded protein: CASSELEGAKNIQYF.

This clone was seen a few times. V is TRBV12-5 and J is TRBJ1-2; D is unresolved. Germline loops: CDR1 LGHNT, CDR2 FRNRAP. The V end lost 3 bases, the J end lost 5 bases, and 13 bases lay between the germline ends. The CDR3 is 14 residues long. CDR3 sequence (DNA): TGTGCTAGTGGTTTAAGATGGGTGGATTATGGCTACACCTTC. This gives the protein CASGLRWVDYGYTF. Looking up the rest from reference TRBV12-5 and TRBJ1-2 gives the full variable domain: DARVTQTPRHKVTEMGQEVTMRCQPILGHNTVFWYRQTMMQGLELLAYFRNRAPLDDSGMPKDRFSAEMPDATLATLKIQPSEPRDSAVYFCASGLRWVDYGYTFGSGTRLTVV.

This clone turned up a few times. V usage is TRBV7-9 and J usage is TRBJ1-1; D might be TRBD1 (5 bases). CDR3 size: 13 residues. In germline, CDR1 is SEHNR, CDR2 FQNEAQ (reference sequence). The ends were cut back, 7 bases at V and 3 bases at J, with 12 bases in the middle. The CDR3 region has the DNA TGTGCCAGCACCCTATCGGGGGACACTGAAGCTTTCTTT. Amino acid sequence: CASTLSGDTEAFF.

The genes are TRBV4-3 and TRBJ1-5, with D possibly being TRBD1 (5 bases). This CDR3 has 15 amino acids. Germline V gene data show CDR1 as LGHNA and CDR2 as YSLEER. V was trimmed by 1 base and J by 7 bases, leaving 14 bases between them. CDR3: CASSQGLGGAQPQHF. CDR3 coding DNA: TGCGCCAGCAGCCAAGGGCTCGGGGGAGCCCAGCCCCAGCATTTT.

This rearrangement joins TRBV7-3 to TRBJ2-2, with 8 bases lining up with TRBD1. After removal of 5 bases from V and 4 bases from J, the junction contained 9 bases not matched to a gene. This CDR3 comprises 16 residues. Germline-derived CDR1 and CDR2 are SGHTA and FQGTGA. CDR3 coding DNA: TGTGCCAGCAGCCCCCAGACAGGGGTGGGCACCGGGGAGCTGTTTTTT. Translation gives CASSPQTGVGTGELFF.

This clone was detected a few times. The chain links TRBV4-2 to TRBJ2-5; TRBD2 matches at 8 bases. J lost 2 bases, V lost 0 bases, and 11 bases had no gene match. Germline assignment: CDR1 LGHNA and CDR2 YNFKEQ. The CDR3 is 18 amino acids. CDR3 bases: TGTGCCAGCAGCCAAGACACTCGCCGGCAGCGGGAGCAAGAGACCCAGTACTTC. Encoded protein: CASSQDTRRQREQETQYF.

The chain is built from TRBV6-5 and TRBJ1-4; D gene uncertain. Germline V gene data show CDR1 as MNHEY and CDR2 as SVGAGI. The CDR3 has 13 residues. V was cut by 5 bases and J by 8 bases, with 12 bases left in between. CDR3 loop: CASSPRVREKLFF. In nucleotides, the CDR3 is TGTGCCAGCAGTCCGCGGGTTAGGGAAAAACTGTTTTTT.

This clone was observed a handful of times. The V and J genes are TRBV18 and TRBJ1-5; TRBD1 matches at 7 bases. Germline values: CDR1 KGHSH, CDR2 LQKENI. The CDR3 runs 16 residues. Trimming removed 3 bases from V and 7 bases from J; junction bases left unmatched: 12. CDR3 nucleotides: TGTGCCAGCTCACCTATCTATTCGGCAGGGGGACAGCCCCAGCATTTT. This codes for CASSPIYSAGGQPQHF.

This clone turned up a few times. Other nucleotide sequences from this sample produce the same CDR3. The CDR3 loop is CASSLGTGIYEQYF. For the CDR3, the DNA is TGCGCCAGCAGCTTGGGGACAGGGATCTACGAGCAGTACTTC. The rearrangement uses TRBV5-1 and TRBJ2-7; 8 bases map to TRBD1. CDR3 length: 14 residues. Germline V gene data show CDR1 as SGHRS and CDR2 as YFSETQ. Trimming removed 0 bases from V and 3 bases from J; junction bases left unmatched: 2.

Comment on this clone: Other DNA sequences in the sample encode the same CDR3. The chain employs TRBV19 and TRBJ2-7, with 12 bases aligning to TRBD1. CDR1 is LNHDA and CDR2 is SQIVND in the germline V gene (reference sequence). The CDR3 is 14 amino acids. The trim removed 5 bases at V and 3 bases at J, leaving 2 bases unmatched. CDR3 coding DNA: TGTGCCAGTAGTCGGGACAGGGGGCGCTACGAGCAGTACTTC. This gives the protein CASSRDRGRYEQYF. The full variable domain, completed using reference TRBV19 and TRBJ2-7, is DGGITQSPKYLFRKEGQNVTLSCEQNLNHDAMYWYRQDPGQGLRLIYYSQIVNDFQKGDIAEGYSVSREKKESFPLTVTSAQKNPTAFYLCASSRDRGRYEQYFGPGTRLTVT.

This chain connects TRBV5-1 to TRBJ2-3; D uncertain. The CDR3 is made up of 15 amino acids. Germline-derived CDR1 and CDR2 are SGHRS and YFSETQ. Trimming took 3 bases from V and 8 from J, leaving 19 bases between them. CDR3 protein: CASSSRLILDRTQYF. In DNA, the CDR3 is TGCGCCAGCAGCTCCCGCCTAATTCTAGATCGTACGCAGTATTTT.

This clone was counted only a few times. The chain recombines TRBV9 with TRBJ2-2; TRBD2 is a possible D gene (6 bases). Trimming cost V 4 bases and J 3 bases, with 19 bases left between them. The length of the CDR3 is 17 residues. CDR1 and CDR2 (germline): SGDLS, YYNGEE. Here the CDR3 DNA reads TGTGCCAGCAGCTCAGGGAATGGCGGGGCCCACACCGGGGAGCTGTTTTTT. Protein sequence: CASSSGNGGAHTGELFF.

The sample holds a few counts of this clone. CDR3 in amino acids: CATSRDIAEREFSWDEQYF. CDR3 DNA: TGTGCCACCAGCAGAGATATCGCCGAGCGGGAGTTTTCTTGGGACGAGCAGTACTTC. The chain combines TRBV15 with TRBJ2-7; 8 bases line up with TRBD2. Germline values: CDR1 LNHNV, CDR2 YYDKDF (reference sequence). This CDR3 is 19 amino acids long. V shed 0 bases, J shed 5 bases, and the junction held 18 bases outside the gene matches.

Only a few counts were recorded for this clone. J is TRBJ2-1 and V is TRBV7-3; unclear D gene. The CDR3 has 17 residues. Germline lookup yields CDR1 SGHTA and CDR2 FQGTGA. The germline V and J ends were trimmed by 5 bases and 0 bases, with 17 bases remaining between them. As DNA, the CDR3 is TGTGCCAGCAGCCCCGCCTCCATCGGAAGCTCCTACAATGAGCAGTTCTTC. It is translated as CASSPASIGSSYNEQFF. Filled out from reference TRBV7-3 and TRBJ2-1, the complete variable domain reads GAGVSQTPSNKVTEKGKYVELRCDPISGHTALYWYRQSLGQGPEFLIYFQGTGAADDSGLPNDRFFAVRPEGSVSTLKIQRTERGDSAVYLCASSPASIGSSYNEQFFGPGTRLTVL.

The chain uses TRBV4-3 and TRBJ1-2, with 7 bases that match TRBD1. CDR1 is LGHNA, CDR2 YSLEER, per germline. The CDR3 is made up of 16 amino acids. Trimming removed 0 bases from V and 4 bases from J; junction bases left unmatched: 8. The CDR3 sequence: CASSQEWPGGVYGYTF. CDR3 nucleotides: TGCGCCAGCAGCCAAGAATGGCCAGGGGGGGTCTATGGCTACACCTTC.

This clone appeared once. The genes are TRBV7-8 and TRBJ1-5; tentatively, D is TRBD1 (5 bases). The CDR3 extends over 13 amino acids. V was shortened by 2 bases and J by 7 bases, with 9 bases between the two germline ends. Looked up from germline, CDR1 is SGHVS and CDR2 is FQNEAQ. The chain's CDR3 is CASSLSDSQPQHF. The DNA for the CDR3 is TGTGCCAGCAGCTTATCAGACAGCCAGCCCCAGCATTTT.

This chain connects TRBV9 to TRBJ1-2, with D possibly TRBD1 on 5 matching bases. The CDR3 sequence is 15 residues long. Germline V lookup: CDR1 SGDLS, CDR2 YYNGEE. Between the trimmed V and J ends, which lost 3 bases and 0 bases, there was a span of 12 bases. In DNA, the CDR3 is TGTGCCAGCAGCGCCCGACAGATTTCTAACTATGGCTACACCTTC. The encoded protein is CASSARQISNYGYTF.

This clone was counted only a few times. The chain is built from TRBV9 and TRBJ2-7; perhaps TRBD2 as D (5 bases). Germline CDR1 reads SGDLS; CDR2 reads YYNGEE. CDR3 length: 12 amino acids. Deletions cut 2 bases from V and 6 bases from J, with 9 bases between. CDR3 DNA sequence: TGTGCCAGCAGCGTCGAAGGGAGCGAGCAGTACTTC. Its protein product is CASSVEGSEQYF. The full variable domain, rest sourced from reference TRBV9 and TRBJ2-7, is DSGVTQTPKHLITATGQRVTLRCSPRSGDLSVYWYQQSLDQGLQFLIQYYNGEERAKGNILERFSAQQFPDLHSELNLSSLELGDSALYFCASSVEGSEQYFGPGTRLTVT.